This T cell receptor beta chain is drawn from a study of OX40 agonist ivuxolimab in advanced cancers. The V gene's germline CDR1 is SEHNR and CDR2 FQNEAQ (reference sequence). This CDR3 has 13 amino acids. J lost 3 bases, V lost 7 bases, and 5 bases had no gene match. Measured with immunoSEQ multiplex PCR; TCRdb has only the in-frame clones, and not every one. The sample holds 65,000 to 80,000 clones, 85% to 95% seen once. The clonotype was recovered from an adult with an advanced solid tumor such as melanoma, head and neck, liver or kidney cancer. This rearrangement joins TRBV7-9 to TRBJ1-1, with TRBD1 matching 7 bases. The sample was CD4+ or CD8+ T cells sorted from blood, taken in a trial of the OX40 agonist ivuxolimab. In nucleotides, the CDR3 is TGTGCCAGCACCCAGGGGGGGGACACTGAAGCTTTCTTT. This codes for CASTQGGDTEAFF.